Below, 25 T cell receptor beta chains from the same sample are listed, as sequenced in a study of T cell responses to AZD1222 COVID-19 vaccine. TCRdb keeps only in-frame clones here, not all; method: immunoSEQ multiplex PCR. This sample has approximately 110,000 clones, with about nine tenths found just once. The source was peripheral blood, collected on day 0 of AZD1222 vaccination. The receptor source for this set is an adult in good health.

The chain links TRBV5-1 to TRBJ1-1; the match to TRBD1 covers 10 bases. CDR1 is SGHRS and CDR2 is YFSETQ in the germline V gene. CDR3 size: 14 residues. Trimming cost V 4 bases and J 6 bases; bases outside gene matches: 6. The CDR3 here is CASSPGQGESEAFF. The CDR3, as DNA: TGCGCCAGCAGCCCAGGACAGGGGGAGTCTGAAGCTTTCTTT.

This clone came up once. The rearrangement uses TRBV27 and TRBJ1-4; D not resolved. The CDR3 contains 15 residues. The V and J ends lost 2 bases and 7 bases respectively, with 14 bases between them. Germline CDR1 reads MNHEY; CDR2 reads SMNVEV (reference sequence). The CDR3 protein is CASSLRSRSGEKLFF. As DNA, the CDR3 is TGTGCCAGCAGTTTAAGGTCTCGGTCCGGTGAAAAACTGTTTTTT.

The rearrangement uses TRBV11-3 and TRBJ2-3; D is possibly TRBD2 (6 bases). V was shortened by 5 bases and J by 5 bases, with 14 bases between the two germline ends. CDR3 size: 14 residues. CDR1 and CDR2 (germline): SGHNT, YENEEA. The CDR3 is CASSPPGARDTQYF. The DNA for the CDR3 is TGTGCCAGCAGCCCTCCGGGAGCGCGAGATACGCAGTATTTT.

The CDR3 is CASSRRTEDGYTF. The CDR3 DNA follows: TGTGCCAGCAGCCGCAGGACAGAGGATGGCTACACCTTC. The rearrangement joins TRBV7-2 to TRBJ1-2, with D maybe TRBD1 (6 bases). The CDR3 is made up of 13 amino acids. V shed 5 bases and J shed 6 bases, with 13 bases lying between them. Germline V CDR1 and CDR2: SGHTA, FQGNSA.

The J gene is TRBJ2-3, the V gene TRBV7-2; possibly TRBD1 or TRBD2 for D (6 bases each). Germline CDR1 is SGHTA and CDR2 is FQGNSA. The V gene lost 4 bases and the J gene lost 3 bases, with 14 bases spanning the gap. The CDR3 spans 15 residues. CDR3 in DNA: TGTGCCAGCAGCTCCCAAGGGGGGTTAACAGATACGCAGTATTTT. Translation gives CASSSQGGLTDTQYF.

The CDR3 here is CASRRGGFSYNEQFF. As DNA, the CDR3 is TGTGCCAGCCGGAGGGGTGGGTTCTCCTACAATGAGCAGTTCTTC. V and J are TRBV2 and TRBJ2-1, with D tentatively TRBD2 (6 bases). The CDR3 is 15 amino acids. V was clipped by 8 bases and J by 0 bases, with 14 bases between them. Germline-derived CDR1 and CDR2 are SNHLY and FYNNEI. The entire variable domain, with the rest obtained from reference TRBV2 and TRBJ2-1, is as follows: EPEVTQTPSHQVTQMGQEVILRCVPISNHLYFYWYRQILGQKVEFLVSFYNNEISEKSEIFDDQFSVERPDGSNFTLKIRSTKLEDSAMYFCASRRGGFSYNEQFFGPGTRLTVL.

The V call is TRBV11-3, the J call TRBJ2-1, with 8 nucleotides matching TRBD2. The CDR3 has 17 residues. Germline trimming cut 1 base from V and 6 bases from J; bases unmatched to any gene: 11. Germline V lookup: CDR1 SGHNT, CDR2 YENEEA. The CDR3 DNA reads TGTGCCAGCAGCTTAGTCCACGGGGGGGGCCGTCGCAATGAGCAGTTCTTC. Residues: CASSLVHGGGRRNEQFF.

This clone has just one count. V is TRBV19 and J is TRBJ2-7, with D possibly TRBD2 on 6 matching bases. This CDR3 has 14 residues. From germline, CDR1 is LNHDA and CDR2 SQIVND (reference sequence). The V and J ends lost 3 bases and 4 bases respectively, with 13 bases between them. The CDR3 reads CASSIGGGGYEQYF. In DNA form, the CDR3 reads TGTGCCAGTAGTATTGGGGGAGGCGGTTACGAGCAGTACTTC.

The chain employs TRBV5-1 and TRBJ2-3, with D maybe TRBD1 (6 bases). Germline assignment: CDR1 SGHRS and CDR2 YFSETQ. This CDR3 has 14 amino acids. Deletions cut 0 bases from V and 3 bases from J, with 8 bases between. CDR3 DNA sequence: TGCGCCAGCAGCTTGGGGACAGCTACAGATACGCAGTATTTT. Translated: CASSLGTATDTQYF.

The chain uses TRBV15 and TRBJ2-3; D is perhaps TRBD1 (6 bases). The CDR3 spans 13 residues. Looked up from germline, CDR1 is LNHNV and CDR2 is YYDKDF (reference sequence). Trimming took 3 bases from V and 4 from J, leaving 8 bases between them. CDR3 sequence: CATSRDSPDTQYF. The CDR3 DNA follows: TGTGCCACCAGCAGGGACAGTCCAGATACGCAGTATTTT.

The chain links TRBV9 to TRBJ2-3, with D perhaps matching TRBD1 (5 bases). The germline V gene encodes CDR1 SGDLS and CDR2 YYNGEE. The length of the CDR3 is 17 residues. V was shortened by 0 bases and J by 1 base, with 15 bases between the two germline ends. This chain's CDR3 is CASSVEVGRVGTDTQYF. The CDR3 DNA is TGTGCCAGCAGCGTAGAGGTTGGCAGGGTGGGCACAGATACGCAGTATTTT.

The chain links TRBV7-9 to TRBJ2-7; D is ambiguous. The germline CDR1 and CDR2 sequences are SEHNR and FQNEAQ (reference sequence). V lost 1 base and J 7 bases, leaving 8 bases between the germline ends. This CDR3 has 12 amino acids. The CDR3 protein is CASSLDYREQYF. In DNA, the CDR3 is TGTGCCAGCAGCTTAGATTATCGGGAGCAGTACTTC.

V is TRBV10-3 and J is TRBJ2-7, with 9 bases fitting TRBD2. With 5 bases clipped from V and 1 base from J, the junction kept 6 bases outside the gene matches. Germline CDR1 ENHRY, CDR2 SYGVKD. CDR3 length equals 15 residues. In DNA, the CDR3 is TGTGCCATCAGTCAAGGGGGACTAGCTTCCTACGAGCAGTACTTC. Protein sequence: CAISQGGLASYEQYF.

CDR3 protein: CASRDTGQAQETQYF. The CDR3 DNA sequence: TGCGCCAGCAGAGACACGGGACAGGCCCAAGAGACCCAGTACTTC. The chain carries TRBV5-1 and TRBJ2-5; 8 bases are shared with TRBD1. Trimming at V came to 5 bases and at J to 1 base, leaving 7 bases not matched to a gene. This CDR3 spans 15 amino acids. Germline V lookup: CDR1 SGHRS, CDR2 YFSETQ.

The chain has TRBV4-3 and TRBJ2-2; no clear D gene. There are 14 residues in the CDR3. Germline V gene data show CDR1 as LGHNA and CDR2 as YSLEER. The ends were cut back, 0 bases at V and 5 bases at J, with 7 bases in the middle. CDR3 protein: CASSQDERTGELFF. CDR3 DNA: TGCGCCAGCAGCCAAGATGAGAGAACCGGGGAGCTGTTTTTT.

The CDR3 loop reads CASSLWEYGYTF. The CDR3 DNA follows: TGTGCCAGCAGTTTATGGGAGTATGGCTACACCTTC. This sequence joins TRBV28 and TRBJ1-2; no definite D call. The CDR3 consists of 12 residues. V lost 0 bases and J 5 bases, leaving 4 bases between the germline ends. Per the germline V gene, CDR1 is MDHEN and CDR2 is SYDVKM.

CDR3 sequence (DNA): TGTGCCACCAGTTCACAGCCGAACACTGAAGCTTTCTTT. Amino acid sequence: CATSSQPNTEAFF. The chain employs TRBV24-1 and TRBJ1-1, with no clear D. V dropped 6 bases and J dropped 1 base, with 8 bases sitting between them. The CDR3 length is 13 residues. The germline V gene has CDR1 KGHDR and CDR2 SFDVKD.

This chain's CDR3 is CASTTLGGRRDEQYF. CDR3 coding DNA: TGTGCCAGCACCACACTTGGGGGGCGTCGGGACGAGCAGTACTTC. The chain combines TRBV27 with TRBJ2-7; the D call may be TRBD1 or TRBD2 (6 bases each). Between the trimmed V and J ends, which lost 7 bases and 5 bases, there was a span of 21 bases. The CDR3 sequence is 15 residues long. The V gene's germline CDR1 is MNHEY and CDR2 SMNVEV (reference sequence).

This chain links TRBV2 with TRBJ2-7; D is possibly TRBD1 (6 bases). CDR3 length: 13 residues. The V gene's germline CDR1 is SNHLY and CDR2 FYNNEI. Between the trimmed V and J ends, which lost 3 bases and 3 bases, there was a span of 9 bases. In nucleotides, the CDR3 is TGTGCCAGCAGTGACAGGGGCCTCTACGAGCAGTACTTC. Protein sequence: CASSDRGLYEQYF.

This sequence joins TRBV21-1 and TRBJ2-2; the table assigns TRBD2, which was not confirmed against the DNA. TRBV21-1 is a pseudogene. The CDR3 extends over 17 amino acids. CDR3 nucleotides: TGTGCCAGCAGCAAAGGGCTAGCGGGAGGGCATGGCGGGGAGCTGTTTTTT. Translated, it gives CASSKGLAGGHGGELFF.

This clone appeared a single time. The chain recombines TRBV4-1 with TRBJ2-3; 11 bases are shared with TRBD2. V shed 4 bases, J shed 3 bases, and the junction held 6 bases outside the gene matches. Germline values: CDR1 MGHRA, CDR2 YSYEKL. CDR3 size: 16 residues. The CDR3 sequence: CASSPTLAGGTDTQYF. DNA of the CDR3: TGCGCCAGCAGCCCTACCCTAGCGGGAGGTACAGATACGCAGTATTTT.

The chain employs TRBV3-1 (or the pseudogene TRBV3-2) and TRBJ2-4; TRBD2 aligns across 10 bases. Trimming cost V 0 bases and J 8 bases; bases outside gene matches: 7. The germline gives CDR1 LGHDT, CDR2 YNNKEL (reference sequence). There are 16 residues in the CDR3. This chain's CDR3 is CASSQDKREGRDIQYF. As DNA, the CDR3 is TGTGCCAGCAGCCAAGACAAGCGGGAGGGTAGGGACATTCAGTACTTC.

The chain combines TRBV12-5 with TRBJ2-5; possible D gene TRBD2, 5 bases. V lost 1 base and J 5 bases, leaving 8 bases between the germline ends. This CDR3 has 13 residues. The germline gives CDR1 LGHNT, CDR2 FRNRAP. CDR3 sequence reads: CASGLAAVETQYF. The CDR3 DNA is TGTGCTAGTGGTTTGGCAGCGGTCGAGACCCAGTACTTC.

V gene TRBV24-1 combines with J gene TRBJ1-2; TRBD1 matches 7 bases. Per germline, CDR1 KGHDR and CDR2 SFDVKD. V dropped 5 bases and J dropped 5; count of bases not matched to a gene: 13. The CDR3 loop spans 16 amino acids. CDR3 residues: CATSATTGPGLYGYTF. The DNA for the CDR3 is TGTGCCACCAGTGCCACGACAGGGCCAGGGTTATATGGCTACACCTTC.

The chain links TRBV25-1 to TRBJ1-2; D gene uncertain. Deletions cut 7 bases from V and 0 bases from J, with 12 bases between. In germline, CDR1 is MGHDK, CDR2 SYGVNS. The CDR3 totals 14 residues. This CDR3 is CASKHSHSNYGYTF. The CDR3, as DNA: TGTGCCAGCAAGCACAGCCACTCTAACTATGGCTACACCTTC.